Listed here are 21 T cell receptor beta chains from one sample, sequenced in a study of control samples from healthy donors and cancer patients. Using immunoSEQ multiplex PCR, the repertoire was profiled, and TCRdb retains in-frame clones only, with some absent. The table lists over 150,000 clones, about 94% of them singletons, with around 13% in the top ten. Sample: PBMCs. The source of these receptors is a man aged 60 to 69 with colorectal cancer.

This chain links TRBV5-1 with TRBJ1-2, with D possibly being TRBD1 (5 bases). V lost 1 base and J 0 bases, leaving 16 bases between the germline ends. Germline CDR1 reads SGHRS; CDR2 reads YFSETQ. The CDR3 runs to 17 residues. This chain's CDR3 is CASSLYGGARANYGYTF. DNA of the CDR3: TGCGCCAGCAGCTTGTACGGAGGGGCCCGAGCTAACTATGGCTACACCTTC.

The chain combines TRBV4-3 with TRBJ2-4; D is undetermined. Trimming stripped 1 base from V and 4 bases from J, with 11 bases between. The CDR3 spans 15 residues. Germline V gene sequence: CDR1 LGHNA, CDR2 YSLEER. CDR3 region: CASSQVRNPKNIQYF. DNA for the CDR3: TGCGCCAGCAGCCAAGTGCGCAACCCGAAAAACATTCAGTACTTC.

A word on this clone: Within the sample, other DNA sequences also encode this same CDR3. The chain uses TRBV9 and TRBJ1-5; maybe TRBD1 (6 bases). Trimming pared 0 bases from V and 2 bases from J, leaving 9 bases between. CDR3 length equals 15 residues. Germline V CDR1 and CDR2: SGDLS, YYNGEE. The CDR3 sequence is CASSVGGAGNQPQHF. Written as DNA, the CDR3 is TGTGCCAGCAGCGTAGGGGGGGCTGGCAATCAGCCCCAGCATTTT.

The chain couples TRBV12-3 or TRBV12-4 to TRBJ2-2, with D hard to call. V gave up 7 bases and J gave up 3 bases, with 3 bases separating them. The CDR3 consists of 11 residues. The CDR3 sequence: CASTYTGELFF. The CDR3 DNA reads TGTGCCAGCACATACACCGGGGAGCTGTTTTTT.

The chain is built from TRBV18 and TRBJ2-2; maybe TRBD1 (6 bases). Trimming took off 2 bases at V and 5 bases at J, with 9 bases between the two ends. Per the germline V gene, CDR1 is KGHSH and CDR2 is LQKENI. The CDR3 sequence is 14 residues long. DNA of the CDR3: TGTGCCAGCTCACCATCAAGGGGGACCGGGGAGCTGTTTTTT. Protein: CASSPSRGTGELFF.

The rearrangement joins TRBV7-9 to TRBJ2-5; TRBD2 aligns across 8 bases. Unmatched junction bases numbered 9, after V lost 4 bases and J lost 2 bases. The CDR3 has 16 amino acids. CDR1 and CDR2 from the germline V gene are SEHNR and FQNEAQ (reference sequence). The CDR3 reads CASSSQWGGGQETQYF. The CDR3 DNA reads TGTGCCAGCAGCTCCCAGTGGGGCGGGGGGCAAGAGACCCAGTACTTC.

The chain carries TRBV5-1 and TRBJ2-7; D may be TRBD1 (6 bases). CDR3 size: 14 residues. Germline CDR1 reads SGHRS; CDR2 reads YFSETQ. V was pared by 1 base and J by 0 bases, with 8 bases between. The CDR3 nucleotides are TGCGCCAGCAGCTTGACAGGGTTCTCCTACGAGCAGTACTTC. Translated: CASSLTGFSYEQYF.

V usage is TRBV24-1 and J usage is TRBJ2-1; D possibly corresponds to TRBD2 (5 bases). V lost 5 bases and J lost 1, with 20 bases in between. This CDR3 has 18 amino acids. Per germline, CDR1 KGHDR and CDR2 SFDVKD. The CDR3 loop is CATSAPRPFRGSYNEQFF. The CDR3 region has the DNA TGTGCCACCAGTGCCCCCCGGCCGTTTAGAGGGTCCTACAATGAGCAGTTCTTC.

The chain links TRBV3-1 (or the pseudogene TRBV3-2) to TRBJ1-2, with 10 bases lining up with TRBD1. Germline lookup yields CDR1 LGHDT and CDR2 YNNKEL (reference sequence). This CDR3 contains 16 residues. With V trimmed by 1 base and J by 5 bases, 7 bases remained unmatched. The CDR3 protein is CASSQGGTGALYGYTF. CDR3 nucleotide sequence: TGTGCCAGCAGCCAAGGAGGGACAGGGGCCCTTTATGGCTACACCTTC.

This sequence joins TRBV19 and TRBJ1-6; D gene uncertain. CDR1 and CDR2 (germline): LNHDA, SQIVND (reference sequence). Trimming stripped 4 bases from V and 6 bases from J, with 4 bases between. This CDR3 region has 12 residues. The CDR3 DNA follows: TGTGCCAGTAGTAAGGGTAATTCACCCCTCCACTTT. Amino acids: CASSKGNSPLHF.

V is TRBV6-6 and J is TRBJ1-3; TRBD1 agrees at 7 bases. Trimming cost V 6 bases and J 2 bases; bases outside gene matches: 7. Germline V gives CDR1 MNHNY, CDR2 SVGAGI (reference sequence). The CDR3 is made up of 15 amino acids. Here the CDR3 reads CASSRTGETGNTIYF. The CDR3 DNA follows: TGTGCCAGCAGCCGGACAGGAGAAACTGGAAACACCATATATTTT.

The rearrangement links TRBV5-1 to TRBJ2-5; tentatively, D is TRBD1 (6 bases). Per germline, CDR1 SGHRS and CDR2 YFSETQ. The V end lost 4 bases, the J end lost 3 bases, and 10 bases lay between the germline ends. The CDR3 is 13 amino acids. The CDR3 bases are TGCGCCAGCAGCCCCGGACAGAAAGAGACCCAGTACTTC. This gives the protein CASSPGQKETQYF.

The V gene is TRBV11-2, the J gene TRBJ2-7, with a weak D call TRBD1 (5 bases). V lost 0 bases and J 6 bases, leaving 15 bases between the germline ends. CDR3 length: 15 residues. Per the germline V gene, CDR1 is SGHAT and CDR2 is FQNNGV. Here the CDR3 reads CASSLDGMVQGEQYF. The CDR3 coding sequence is TGTGCCAGCAGCTTAGACGGTATGGTTCAGGGCGAGCAGTACTTC.

The rearrangement joins TRBV7-8 to TRBJ2-3; no definite D call. The CDR3 has 13 residues. Germline V gene data show CDR1 as SGHVS and CDR2 as FQNEAQ. The V and J ends lost 1 base and 2 bases respectively, with 4 bases between them. The CDR3: CASSLGPTDTQYF. The CDR3 nucleotides are TGTGCCAGCAGCTTAGGCCCCACAGATACGCAGTATTTT.

This chain uses TRBV6-4 with TRBJ1-6, with a possible D match to TRBD1 (5 bases). Germline V CDR1 and CDR2: MRHNA, SNTAGT. This CDR3 has 12 amino acids. V was cut by 7 bases and J by 14 bases, with 15 bases left in between. This CDR3 is CASTQSGTTLHF. The CDR3 nucleotides read TGTGCCAGCACACAGTCGGGGACCACCCTCCACTTT.

The rearrangement joins TRBV5-1 to TRBJ1-1; D is possibly TRBD1 (6 bases). The ends were cut back, 5 bases at V and 4 bases at J, with 18 bases in the middle. The CDR3 length is 15 residues. Per the germline V gene, CDR1 is SGHRS and CDR2 is YFSETQ. The CDR3 reads CASSSRGGAITEAFF. CDR3 DNA: TGCGCCAGCAGTAGCCGGGGGGGCGCGATCACTGAAGCTTTCTTT.

This clone is a singleton in its sample. The CDR3 loop reads CASNGGATNEKLFF. DNA for the CDR3: TGTGCCAGCAATGGGGGTGCAACTAATGAAAAACTGTTTTTT. V and J are TRBV28 and TRBJ1-4; tentatively, D is TRBD1 (5 bases). The CDR3 has 14 amino acids. Trimming took 7 bases from V and 0 from J, leaving 9 bases between them. CDR1 and CDR2 from the germline V gene are MDHEN and SYDVKM. Combining the CDR3 with reference TRBV28 and TRBJ1-4 gives the whole variable domain DVKVTQSSRYLVKRTGEKVFLECVQDMDHENMFWYRQDPGLGLRLIYFSYDVKMKEKGDIPEGYSVSREKKERFSLILESASTNQTSMYLCASNGGATNEKLFFGSGTQLSVL.

This clone was counted once. The gene calls are TRBV24-1 and TRBJ1-1; no definite D call. The ends were cut back, 4 bases at V and 0 bases at J, with 14 bases in the middle. From germline, CDR1 is KGHDR and CDR2 SFDVKD. This CDR3 comprises 16 residues. CDR3 coding DNA: TGTGCCACCAGTGACCTTAGTGGCAGGATGAACACTGAAGCTTTCTTT. The encoded protein is CATSDLSGRMNTEAFF.

The chain recombines TRBV27 with TRBJ2-4; no definite D call. The V gene lost 9 bases and the J gene lost 5 bases, with 17 bases spanning the gap. The CDR3 covers 14 residues. In germline, CDR1 is MNHEY, CDR2 SMNVEV (reference sequence). The CDR3 region is CASHQIGRENIQYF. Here the CDR3 DNA reads TGTGCCAGTCATCAAATAGGGCGAGAAAACATTCAGTACTTC.

Notes on this clone: This sample also contains other DNA sequences that code for the same CDR3. The chain is built from TRBV5-1 and TRBJ2-5; D gene uncertain. CDR3 length: 14 residues. Trimming took off 0 bases at V and 1 base at J, with 7 bases between the two ends. The germline CDR1 and CDR2 sequences are SGHRS and YFSETQ. For the CDR3, the DNA is TGCGCCAGCAGCTTGGTAGGTCCCCAAGAGACCCAGTACTTC. It specifies CASSLVGPQETQYF.

V gene TRBV7-2 combines with J gene TRBJ2-7; D possibly corresponds to TRBD2 (5 bases). This CDR3 comprises 13 residues. Germline assignment: CDR1 SGHTA and CDR2 FQGNSA. V lost 4 bases to trimming and J lost 0 bases, with 7 bases between them. CDR3 bases: TGTGCCAGCAGCTCGGCGGGCTCCTACGAGCAGTACTTC. Translated: CASSSAGSYEQYF.